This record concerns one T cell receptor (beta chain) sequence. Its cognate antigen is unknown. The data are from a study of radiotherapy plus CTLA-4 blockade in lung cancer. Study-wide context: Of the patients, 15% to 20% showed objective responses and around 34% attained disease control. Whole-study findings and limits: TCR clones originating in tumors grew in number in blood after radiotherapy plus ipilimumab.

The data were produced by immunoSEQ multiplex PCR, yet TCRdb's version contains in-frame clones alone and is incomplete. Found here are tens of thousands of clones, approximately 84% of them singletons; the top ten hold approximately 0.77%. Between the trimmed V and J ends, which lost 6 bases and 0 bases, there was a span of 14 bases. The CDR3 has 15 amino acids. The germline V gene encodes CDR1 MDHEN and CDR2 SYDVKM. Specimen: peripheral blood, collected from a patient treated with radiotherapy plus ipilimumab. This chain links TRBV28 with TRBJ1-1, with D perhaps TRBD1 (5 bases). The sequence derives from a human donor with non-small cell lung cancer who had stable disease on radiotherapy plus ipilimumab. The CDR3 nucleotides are TGTGCCAGCAGCCGAAGCAGGGTCATGAACACTGAAGCTTTCTTT. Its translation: CASSRSRVMNTEAFF.